This T cell receptor beta chain was sequenced during a study of T cell therapy after organ transplantation. For the study at large: Of ten patients, eight responded clinically and two did not.

Data came from immunoSEQ multiplex PCR; TCRdb stores just in-frame clones and leaves some out. The sample holds nearly 20,000 clones, roughly four fifths seen once. Study-wide results and caveats: Both transferred clonotypes and endogenous ones absent from products apparently reconstituted.

Comments on this clone: Antigen: not known.

Germline-derived CDR1 and CDR2 are ENHRY and SYGVKD. The CDR3 contains 15 residues. Trimming removed 4 bases from V and 1 base from J, with 12 bases in between. The time point: 4-8 weeks after completion of therapy. The gene calls are TRBV10-3 and TRBJ2-3; unclear D gene. Sequences were derived from CD8+ T cells from blood, sampled after autologous CMV-specific T cell therapy. The receptor was derived from a human patient who had received a solid organ transplant and had CMV disease. Some T cells may be transferred from the graft donor. CDR3 sequence (DNA): TGTGCCATCAGTGTACCCAACCTAGGCACAGATACGCAGTATTTT. Translation: CAISVPNLGTDTQYF.